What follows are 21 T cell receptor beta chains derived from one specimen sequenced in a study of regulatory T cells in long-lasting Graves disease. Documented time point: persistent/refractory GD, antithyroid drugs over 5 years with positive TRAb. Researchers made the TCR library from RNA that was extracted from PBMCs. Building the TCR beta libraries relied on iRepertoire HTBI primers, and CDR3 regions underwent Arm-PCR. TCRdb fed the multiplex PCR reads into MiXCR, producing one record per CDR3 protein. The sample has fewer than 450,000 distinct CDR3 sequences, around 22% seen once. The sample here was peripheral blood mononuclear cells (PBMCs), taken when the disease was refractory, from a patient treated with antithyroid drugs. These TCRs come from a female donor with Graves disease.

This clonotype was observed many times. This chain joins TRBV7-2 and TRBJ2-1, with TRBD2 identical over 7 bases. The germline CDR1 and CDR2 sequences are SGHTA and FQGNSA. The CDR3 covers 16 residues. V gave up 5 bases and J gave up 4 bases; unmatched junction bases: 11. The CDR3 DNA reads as TGTGCCAGCAGCCTAGGCTCTAGCGGAGTATACAATGAGCAGTTCTTC. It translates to CASSLGSSGVYNEQFF.

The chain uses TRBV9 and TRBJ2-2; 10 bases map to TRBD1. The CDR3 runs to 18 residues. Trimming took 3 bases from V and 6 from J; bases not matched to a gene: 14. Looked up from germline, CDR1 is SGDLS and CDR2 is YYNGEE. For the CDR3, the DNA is TGTGCCAGCAGCGAAGGTTTCCCGGGACAGGGGAGGGCCGGGGAGCTGTTTTTT. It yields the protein CASSEGFPGQGRAGELFF.

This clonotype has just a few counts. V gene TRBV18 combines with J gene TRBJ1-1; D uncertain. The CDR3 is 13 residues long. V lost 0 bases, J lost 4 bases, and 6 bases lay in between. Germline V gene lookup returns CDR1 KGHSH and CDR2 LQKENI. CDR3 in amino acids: CASSPPYSTEAFF. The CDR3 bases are TGTGCCAGCTCACCACCGTACTCCACTGAAGCTTTCTTT. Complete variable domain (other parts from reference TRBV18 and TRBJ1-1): NAGVMQNPRHLVRRRGQEARLRCSPMKGHSHVYWYRQLPEEGLKFMVYLQKENIIDESGMPKERFSAEFPKEGPSILRIQQVVRGDSAAYFCASSPPYSTEAFFGQGTRLTVV.

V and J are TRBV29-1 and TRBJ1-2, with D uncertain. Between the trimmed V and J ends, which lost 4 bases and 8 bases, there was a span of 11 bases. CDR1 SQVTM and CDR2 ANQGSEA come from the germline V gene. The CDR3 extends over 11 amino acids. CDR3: CSVVRAGGYTF. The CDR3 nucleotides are TGCAGCGTTGTTAGAGCGGGGGGCTACACCTTC.

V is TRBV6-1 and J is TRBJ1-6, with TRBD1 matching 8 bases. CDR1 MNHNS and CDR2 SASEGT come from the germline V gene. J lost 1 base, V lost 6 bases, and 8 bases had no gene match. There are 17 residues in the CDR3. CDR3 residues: CASSHRTGWSYNSPLHF. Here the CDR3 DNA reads TGTGCCAGCAGCCACCGGACAGGGTGGTCCTATAATTCACCCCTCCACTTT.

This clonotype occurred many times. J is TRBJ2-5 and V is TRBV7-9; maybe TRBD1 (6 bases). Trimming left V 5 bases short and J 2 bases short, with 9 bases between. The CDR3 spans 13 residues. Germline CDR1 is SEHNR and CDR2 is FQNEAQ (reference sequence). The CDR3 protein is CASSTDSQETQYF. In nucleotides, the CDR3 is TGTGCCAGCAGCACGGACAGTCAAGAGACCCAGTACTTC.

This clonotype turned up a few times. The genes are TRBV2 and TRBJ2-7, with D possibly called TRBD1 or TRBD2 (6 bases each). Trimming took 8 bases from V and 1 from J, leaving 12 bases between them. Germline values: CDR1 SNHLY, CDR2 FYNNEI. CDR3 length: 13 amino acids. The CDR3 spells CASGGDNSYEQYF. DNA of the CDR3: TGTGCCAGCGGAGGGGACAATTCCTACGAGCAGTACTTC.

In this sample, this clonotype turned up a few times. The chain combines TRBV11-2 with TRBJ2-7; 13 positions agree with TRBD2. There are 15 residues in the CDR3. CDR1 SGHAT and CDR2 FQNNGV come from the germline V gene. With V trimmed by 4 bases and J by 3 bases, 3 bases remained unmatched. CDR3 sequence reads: CASSSTSGRNYEQYF. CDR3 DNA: TGTGCCAGCAGCTCGACTAGCGGGAGGAACTACGAGCAGTACTTC.

The CDR3 loop is CASSSVGNLGKKNIQYF. The CDR3 DNA follows: TGTGCCAGCAGTTCCGTCGGAAATTTAGGGAAAAAAAACATTCAGTACTTC. This sequence joins TRBV27 and TRBJ2-4, with D unclear. The CDR3 is 17 amino acids. From germline, CDR1 is MNHEY and CDR2 SMNVEV (reference sequence). The V and J ends lost 4 bases and 4 bases respectively, with 20 bases between them.

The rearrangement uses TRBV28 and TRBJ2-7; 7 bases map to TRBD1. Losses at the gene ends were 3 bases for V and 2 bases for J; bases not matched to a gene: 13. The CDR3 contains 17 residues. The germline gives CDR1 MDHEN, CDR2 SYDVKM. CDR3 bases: TGTGCCAGCAGTTTTTTCTACGGGACAGAGGTAACCTACGAGCAGTACTTC. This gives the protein CASSFFYGTEVTYEQYF. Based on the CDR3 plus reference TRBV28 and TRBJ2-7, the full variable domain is DVKVTQSSRYLVKRTGEKVFLECVQDMDHENMFWYRQDPGLGLRLIYFSYDVKMKEKGDIPEGYSVSREKKERFSLILESASTNQTSMYLCASSFFYGTEVTYEQYFGPGTRLTVT.

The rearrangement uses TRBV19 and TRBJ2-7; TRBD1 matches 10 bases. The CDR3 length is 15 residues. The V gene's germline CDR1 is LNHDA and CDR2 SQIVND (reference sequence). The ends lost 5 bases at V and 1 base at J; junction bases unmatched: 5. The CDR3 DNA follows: TGTGCCAGTAGTTCTCGACAGGGGGCTTCCTACGAGCAGTACTTC. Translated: CASSSRQGASYEQYF.

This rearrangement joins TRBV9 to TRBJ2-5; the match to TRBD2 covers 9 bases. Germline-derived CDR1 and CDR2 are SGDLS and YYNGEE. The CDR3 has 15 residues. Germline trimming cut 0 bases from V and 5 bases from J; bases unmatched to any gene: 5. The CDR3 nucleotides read TGTGCCAGCAGCGTAGGGGCGGGGGGGTTGGAGACCCAGTACTTC. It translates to CASSVGAGGLETQYF.

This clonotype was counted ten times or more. Here the CDR3 reads CASTSAAGGLYNEQFF. As DNA, the CDR3 is TGTGCCAGCACCTCCGCGGCGGGAGGACTATACAATGAGCAGTTCTTC. The rearrangement joins TRBV28 to TRBJ2-1, with 8 bases that match TRBD2. V was clipped by 7 bases and J by 4 bases; unmatched bases: 12. CDR3 length equals 16 residues. CDR1 is MDHEN, CDR2 SYDVKM, per germline.

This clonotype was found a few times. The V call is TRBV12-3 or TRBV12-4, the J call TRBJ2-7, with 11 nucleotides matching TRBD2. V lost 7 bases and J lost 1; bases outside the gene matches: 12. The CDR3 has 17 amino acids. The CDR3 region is CASTIGLAGVPSYEQYF. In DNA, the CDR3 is TGTGCCAGCACTATTGGACTAGCGGGCGTTCCTTCCTACGAGCAGTACTTC.

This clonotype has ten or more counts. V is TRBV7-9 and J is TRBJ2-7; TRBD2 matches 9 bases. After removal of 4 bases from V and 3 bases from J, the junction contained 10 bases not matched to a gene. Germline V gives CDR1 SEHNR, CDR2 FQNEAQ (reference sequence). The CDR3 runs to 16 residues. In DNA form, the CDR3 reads TGTGCCAGCAGCTCCGCGGGGGGGCGAGGGGGCTACGAGCAGTACTTC. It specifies CASSSAGGRGGYEQYF.

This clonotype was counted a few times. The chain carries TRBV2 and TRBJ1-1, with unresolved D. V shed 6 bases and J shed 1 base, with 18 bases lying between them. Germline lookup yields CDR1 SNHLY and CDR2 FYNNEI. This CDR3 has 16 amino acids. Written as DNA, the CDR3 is TGTGCCAGCAGCCTCTATAGACAAATGAGGAACACTGAAGCTTTCTTT. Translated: CASSLYRQMRNTEAFF.

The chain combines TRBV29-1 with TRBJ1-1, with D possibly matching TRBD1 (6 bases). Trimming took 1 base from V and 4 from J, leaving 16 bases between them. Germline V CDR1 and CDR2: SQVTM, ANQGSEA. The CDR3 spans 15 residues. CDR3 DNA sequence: TGCAGCGTTGAAGCCGGGGGCAGGGCTAGCACTGAAGCTTTCTTT. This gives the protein CSVEAGGRASTEAFF.

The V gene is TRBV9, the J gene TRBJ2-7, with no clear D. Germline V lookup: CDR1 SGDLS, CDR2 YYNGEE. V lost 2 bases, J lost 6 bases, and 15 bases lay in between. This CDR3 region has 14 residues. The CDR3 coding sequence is TGTGCCAGCAGCGTCCAGGCAGGACCGGGCGAGCAGTACTTC. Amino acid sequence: CASSVQAGPGEQYF.

The CDR3 sequence is CASSERPGVGRHSYEQYF. CDR3 in DNA: TGTGCCAGCAGCGAGCGCCCAGGGGTAGGGAGACATTCCTACGAGCAGTACTTC. The chain employs TRBV7-7 and TRBJ2-7; possibly TRBD1 for D (6 bases). Germline CDR1 and CDR2: SSHAT and FNYEAQ (reference sequence). The CDR3 runs to 18 residues. V was clipped by 5 bases and J by 1 base, with 24 bases between them.

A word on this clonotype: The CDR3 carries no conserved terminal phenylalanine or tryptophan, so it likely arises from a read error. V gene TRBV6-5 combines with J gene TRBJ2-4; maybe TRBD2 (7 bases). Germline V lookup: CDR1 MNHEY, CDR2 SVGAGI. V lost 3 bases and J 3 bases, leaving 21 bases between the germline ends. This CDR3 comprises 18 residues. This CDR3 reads CASSYGGPQGGGKNIQYL. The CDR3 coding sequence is TGTGCCAGCAGTTATGGGGGACCTCAGGGAGGGGGCAAAAACATTCAGTACCTC.

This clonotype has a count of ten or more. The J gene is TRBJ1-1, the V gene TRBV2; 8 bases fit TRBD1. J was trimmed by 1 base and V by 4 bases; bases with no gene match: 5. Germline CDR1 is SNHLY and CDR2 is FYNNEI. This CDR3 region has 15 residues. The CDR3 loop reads CASSGQGIGNTEAFF. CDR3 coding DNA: TGTGCCAGCAGTGGACAGGGGATAGGGAACACTGAAGCTTTCTTT.